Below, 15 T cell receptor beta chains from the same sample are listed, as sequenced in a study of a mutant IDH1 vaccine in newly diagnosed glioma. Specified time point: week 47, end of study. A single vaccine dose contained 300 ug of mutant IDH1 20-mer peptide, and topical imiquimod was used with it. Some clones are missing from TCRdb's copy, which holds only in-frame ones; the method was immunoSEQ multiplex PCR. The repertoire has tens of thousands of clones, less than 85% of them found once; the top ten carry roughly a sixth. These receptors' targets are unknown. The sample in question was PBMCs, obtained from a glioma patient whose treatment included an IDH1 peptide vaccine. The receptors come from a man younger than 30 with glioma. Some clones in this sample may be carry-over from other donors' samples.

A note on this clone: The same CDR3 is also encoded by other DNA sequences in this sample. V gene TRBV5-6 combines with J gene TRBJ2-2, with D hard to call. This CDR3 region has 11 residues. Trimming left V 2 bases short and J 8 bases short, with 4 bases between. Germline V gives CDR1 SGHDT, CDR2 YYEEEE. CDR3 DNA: TGTGCCAGCAGCTTAATTGGGGAGCTGTTTTTT. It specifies CASSLIGELFF.

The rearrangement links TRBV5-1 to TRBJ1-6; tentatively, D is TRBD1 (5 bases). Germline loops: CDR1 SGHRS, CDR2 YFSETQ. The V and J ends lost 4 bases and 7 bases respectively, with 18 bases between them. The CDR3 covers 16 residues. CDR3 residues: CASSLAGGWANSPLHF. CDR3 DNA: TGCGCCAGCAGCCTGGCCGGGGGGTGGGCCAATTCACCCCTCCACTTT.

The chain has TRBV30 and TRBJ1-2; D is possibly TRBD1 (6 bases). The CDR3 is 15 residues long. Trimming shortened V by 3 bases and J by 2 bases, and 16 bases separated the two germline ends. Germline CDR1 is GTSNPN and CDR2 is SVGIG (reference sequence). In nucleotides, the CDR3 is TGTGCCTGGAGAGCCCCCACGGGGGGCAACTATGGCTACACCTTC. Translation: CAWRAPTGGNYGYTF.

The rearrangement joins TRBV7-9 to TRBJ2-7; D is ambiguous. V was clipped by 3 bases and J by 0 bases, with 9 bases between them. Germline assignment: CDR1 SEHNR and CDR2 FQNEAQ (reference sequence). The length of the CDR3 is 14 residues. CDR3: CASSFSQNSYEQYF. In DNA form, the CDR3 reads TGTGCCAGCAGCTTTAGCCAAAACTCCTACGAGCAGTACTTC.

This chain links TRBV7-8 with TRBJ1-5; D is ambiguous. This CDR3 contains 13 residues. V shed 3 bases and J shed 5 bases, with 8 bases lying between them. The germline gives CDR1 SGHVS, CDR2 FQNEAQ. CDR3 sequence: CASSFGLDQPQHF. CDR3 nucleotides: TGTGCCAGCAGCTTCGGACTTGATCAGCCCCAGCATTTT.

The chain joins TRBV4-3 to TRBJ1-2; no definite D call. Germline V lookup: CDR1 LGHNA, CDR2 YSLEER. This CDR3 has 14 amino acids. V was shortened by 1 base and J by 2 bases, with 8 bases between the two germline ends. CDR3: CASSQGLGNYGYTF. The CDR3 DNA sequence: TGCGCCAGCAGCCAAGGCTTAGGAAACTATGGCTACACCTTC.

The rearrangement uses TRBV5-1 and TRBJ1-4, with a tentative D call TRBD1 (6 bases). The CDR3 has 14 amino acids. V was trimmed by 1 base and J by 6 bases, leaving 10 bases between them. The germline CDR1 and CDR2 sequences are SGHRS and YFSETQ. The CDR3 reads CASSLWGRDEKLFF. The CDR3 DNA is TGCGCCAGCAGCTTGTGGGGGCGCGATGAAAAACTGTTTTTT.

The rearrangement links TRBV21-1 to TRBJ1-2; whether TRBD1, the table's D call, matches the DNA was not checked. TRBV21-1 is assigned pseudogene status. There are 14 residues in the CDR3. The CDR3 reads CASSKPSGAYGYTF. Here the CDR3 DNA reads TGTGCCAGCAGCAAACCTTCAGGGGCATATGGCTACACCTTC.

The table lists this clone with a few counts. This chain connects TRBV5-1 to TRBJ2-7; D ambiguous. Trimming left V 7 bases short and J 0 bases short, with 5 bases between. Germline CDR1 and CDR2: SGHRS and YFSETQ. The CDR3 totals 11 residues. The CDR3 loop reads CASGDSYEQYF. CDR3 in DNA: TGCGCCAGCGGAGACTCCTACGAGCAGTACTTC.

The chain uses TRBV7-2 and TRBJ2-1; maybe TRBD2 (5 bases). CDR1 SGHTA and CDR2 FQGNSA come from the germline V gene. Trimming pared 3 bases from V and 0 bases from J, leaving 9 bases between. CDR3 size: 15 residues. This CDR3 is CASSFGLHSYNEQFF. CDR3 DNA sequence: TGTGCCAGCAGCTTTGGACTCCACTCCTACAATGAGCAGTTCTTC.

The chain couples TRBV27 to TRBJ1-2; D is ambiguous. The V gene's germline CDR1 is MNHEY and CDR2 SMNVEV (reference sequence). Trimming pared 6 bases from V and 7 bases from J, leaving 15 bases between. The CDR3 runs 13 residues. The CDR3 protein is CASRDRALGGYTF. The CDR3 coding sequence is TGTGCCAGCAGGGACCGAGCCTTAGGTGGCTACACCTTC.

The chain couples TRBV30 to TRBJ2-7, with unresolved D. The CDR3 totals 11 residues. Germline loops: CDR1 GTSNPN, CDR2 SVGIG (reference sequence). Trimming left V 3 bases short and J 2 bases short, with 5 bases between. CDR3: CAWSLAYEQYF. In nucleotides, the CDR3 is TGTGCCTGGAGCCTAGCCTACGAGCAGTACTTC.

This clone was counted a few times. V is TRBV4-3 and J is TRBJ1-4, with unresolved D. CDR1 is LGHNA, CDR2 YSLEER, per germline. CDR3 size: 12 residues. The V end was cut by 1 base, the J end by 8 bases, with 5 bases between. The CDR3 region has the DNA TGCGCCAGCAGCCAAGTACCCGAAAAACTGTTTTTT. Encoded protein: CASSQVPEKLFF.

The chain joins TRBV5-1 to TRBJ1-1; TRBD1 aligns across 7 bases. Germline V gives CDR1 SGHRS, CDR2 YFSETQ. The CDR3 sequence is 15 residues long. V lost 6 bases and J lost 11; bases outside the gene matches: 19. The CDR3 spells CASMPGQLRTEQAFF. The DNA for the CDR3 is TGCGCCAGCATGCCGGGACAGCTTAGGACGGAACAGGCTTTCTTT.

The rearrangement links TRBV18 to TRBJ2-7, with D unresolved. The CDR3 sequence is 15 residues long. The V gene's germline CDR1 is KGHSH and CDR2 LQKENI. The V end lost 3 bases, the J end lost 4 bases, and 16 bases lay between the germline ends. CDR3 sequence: CASSPAAPIGYEQYF. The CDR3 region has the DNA TGTGCCAGCTCACCGGCAGCCCCCATTGGGTACGAGCAGTACTTC.